These T cell receptor beta chains were read from a single sample in a study of T cell responses to AZD1222 COVID-19 vaccine. The protocol was immunoSEQ multiplex PCR, while the TCRdb copy is restricted to in-frame clones and leaves out a portion. Of approximately 91,000 clones listed, nearly 90% are singletons. The sample was peripheral blood, taken on day 0 of AZD1222 vaccination. All receptors derive from an adult in good health. The CDR3 runs from the conserved cysteine through the conserved F or W. A D gene is named only where the DNA matches it firmly. Size values are once, few and many counts, or a class for expanded clones, and some rows have none.

clone_size: -
v_call: TRBV6-1
j_call: TRBJ2-3
d_call: -
cdr3_nt: TGTGCCAGCAGTGTCAGGGGGGCGGGGGGCCCCACAGATACGCAGTATTTT
cdr3_aa: CASSVRGAGGPTDTQYF

clone_size: -
v_call: TRBV4-1
j_call: TRBJ1-4
d_call: TRBD1
cdr3_nt: TGCGCCAGCAGCCGGGACAGTAAAAATGACAAACTGTTTTTT
cdr3_aa: CASSRDSKNDKLFF

clone_size: -
v_call: TRBV5-4
j_call: TRBJ2-7
d_call: -
cdr3_nt: TGTGCCAGCAGCTTTGTGGTGGGGGGGCCTAGCAACGAGCAGTACTTC
cdr3_aa: CASSFVVGGPSNEQYF

clone_size: -
v_call: TRBV25-1
j_call: TRBJ1-6
d_call: -
cdr3_nt: TGTGCCAGCAGTGAATTATCTGGGACCGGGTCACCCCTCCACTTT
cdr3_aa: CASSELSGTGSPLHF

clone_size: -
v_call: TRBV27
j_call: TRBJ2-7
d_call: TRBD1
cdr3_nt: TGTGCCAGCAGTTTAGTTCAGGGGGCGGGCGAGCAGTACTTC
cdr3_aa: CASSLVQGAGEQYF

clone_size: -
v_call: TRBV6-1
j_call: TRBJ1-1
d_call: -
cdr3_nt: TGTGCCAGCAGTGAAGGAGGGGAAGGGGGCACTGAAGCTTTCTTT
cdr3_aa: CASSEGGEGGTEAFF

clone_size: -
v_call: TRBV7-9
j_call: TRBJ2-5
d_call: -
cdr3_nt: TGTGCCAGCAGCTTAGTGCCTGGAGAGACCCAGTACTTC
cdr3_aa: CASSLVPGETQYF

clone_size: -
v_call: TRBV25-1
j_call: TRBJ2-1
d_call: -
cdr3_nt: TGTGCCAGCAGTGACGAGGGGGGGCCGAGGAATGAGCAGTTCTTC
cdr3_aa: CASSDEGGPRNEQFF

clone_size: -
v_call: TRBV6-5
j_call: TRBJ2-3
d_call: TRBD2
cdr3_nt: TGTGCCAGCAGTTTAGCGGGGGCCCTTGGGAATACGCAGTATTTT
cdr3_aa: CASSLAGALGNTQYF

clone_size: -
v_call: TRBV4-3
j_call: TRBJ1-2
d_call: -
cdr3_nt: TGCGCCAGCAGCGAGGAGATTAACTATGGCTACACCTTC
cdr3_aa: CASSEEINYGYTF

clone_size: -
v_call: TRBV19
j_call: TRBJ2-3
d_call: -
cdr3_nt: TGTGCCAGTAGTATAGGGGCGGCCACAGATACGCAGTATTTT
cdr3_aa: CASSIGAATDTQYF

clone_size: -
v_call: TRBV5-1
j_call: TRBJ1-2
d_call: TRBD1
cdr3_nt: TGCGCCAGCAGCTTAAGGGGGACAGAGAACTATGGCTACACCTTC
cdr3_aa: CASSLRGTENYGYTF

clone_size: -
v_call: TRBV3-1/TRBV3-2
j_call: TRBJ1-4
d_call: TRBD1
cdr3_nt: TGTGCCAGCAGCCAAGCGGGACAGGAAAAACTGTTTTTT
cdr3_aa: CASSQAGQEKLFF

clone_size: -
v_call: TRBV5-1
j_call: TRBJ2-1
d_call: TRBD2
cdr3_nt: TGCGCCAGCAGCTTGGCCCCCGCGGGGGGTTTTGAGCAGTTCTTC
cdr3_aa: CASSLAPAGGFEQFF

clone_size: -
v_call: TRBV3-1/TRBV3-2
j_call: TRBJ1-1
d_call: TRBD1
cdr3_nt: TGTGCCAGCAGCCACGAAGGACAGGGGACCACTGAAGCTTTCTTT
cdr3_aa: CASSHEGQGTTEAFF

clone_size: few
v_call: TRBV9
j_call: TRBJ1-1
d_call: -
cdr3_nt: TGTGCCAGCAGCGTAGGGGGTTATGGAGAAGCTTTCTTT
cdr3_aa: CASSVGGYGEAFF

clone_size: -
v_call: TRBV5-5
j_call: TRBJ1-2
d_call: -
cdr3_nt: TGTGCCAGCAGCTTGACAGGGCCCTATGGCTACACCTTC
cdr3_aa: CASSLTGPYGYTF

clone_size: -
v_call: TRBV21-1
j_call: TRBJ2-7
d_call: -
cdr3_nt: TGTGCCAGCAGCAAAAAGGGGGGATACGAGCAGTACTTC
cdr3_aa: CASSKKGGYEQYF

clone_size: -
v_call: TRBV6-5
j_call: TRBJ2-7
d_call: -
cdr3_nt: TGTGCCAGCAATGCGTACGAGCAGTACTTC
cdr3_aa: CASNAYEQYF

clone_size: -
v_call: TRBV27
j_call: TRBJ1-2
d_call: -
cdr3_nt: TGTGCCAGCAGTTCCCCCAGCGGGGGTGGCTACACCTTC
cdr3_aa: CASSSPSGGGYTF

clone_size: -
v_call: TRBV6-2/TRBV6-3
j_call: TRBJ2-1
d_call: TRBD2
cdr3_nt: TGTGCCAGCAGACCTCACGGACTAGCGGGGGGTTCCTCCTACAATGAGCAGTTCTTC
cdr3_aa: CASRPHGLAGGSSYNEQFF

clone_size: -
v_call: TRBV19
j_call: TRBJ1-3
d_call: TRBD1
cdr3_nt: TGTGCCAGCAAAGTCCGGGACAGGGCTGGAAACACCATATATTTT
cdr3_aa: CASKVRDRAGNTIYF

clone_size: -
v_call: TRBV10-2
j_call: TRBJ1-2
d_call: -
cdr3_nt: TGCGCCAGCAGTGAGTTGGTGGATCACTATGGCTACACCTTC
cdr3_aa: CASSELVDHYGYTF

clone_size: -
v_call: TRBV5-8
j_call: TRBJ1-3
d_call: TRBD1
cdr3_nt: TGTGCCAGCAGCTTGGTGGGGACAGGAGCTAACACCATATATTTT
cdr3_aa: CASSLVGTGANTIYF

clone_size: once
v_call: TRBV3-1/TRBV3-2
j_call: TRBJ2-3
d_call: TRBD2
cdr3_nt: TGTGCCAGCAGCCAAGATTACGGGGGGGCCGATACGCAGTATTTT
cdr3_aa: CASSQDYGGADTQYF

clone_size: -
v_call: TRBV12-3/TRBV12-4
j_call: TRBJ2-1
d_call: -
cdr3_nt: TGTGCCAGCAGTTTTAGGCTATACAATGAGCAGTTCTTC
cdr3_aa: CASSFRLYNEQFF

clone_size: -
v_call: TRBV9
j_call: TRBJ2-3
d_call: TRBD1
cdr3_nt: TGTGCCAGCAGCGCACCACCCGCGACAGGGCGGTCAGATACGCAGTATTTT
cdr3_aa: CASSAPPATGRSDTQYF

clone_size: -
v_call: TRBV3-1/TRBV3-2
j_call: TRBJ2-5
d_call: -
cdr3_nt: TGTGCCAGCAGCCTAACGACAGGGAGGGAGACCCAGTACTTC
cdr3_aa: CASSLTTGRETQYF

clone_size: -
v_call: TRBV12-3/TRBV12-4
j_call: TRBJ1-2
d_call: -
cdr3_nt: TGTGCCAGCACCCCGACAAGGAACTATGGCTACACCTTC
cdr3_aa: CASTPTRNYGYTF